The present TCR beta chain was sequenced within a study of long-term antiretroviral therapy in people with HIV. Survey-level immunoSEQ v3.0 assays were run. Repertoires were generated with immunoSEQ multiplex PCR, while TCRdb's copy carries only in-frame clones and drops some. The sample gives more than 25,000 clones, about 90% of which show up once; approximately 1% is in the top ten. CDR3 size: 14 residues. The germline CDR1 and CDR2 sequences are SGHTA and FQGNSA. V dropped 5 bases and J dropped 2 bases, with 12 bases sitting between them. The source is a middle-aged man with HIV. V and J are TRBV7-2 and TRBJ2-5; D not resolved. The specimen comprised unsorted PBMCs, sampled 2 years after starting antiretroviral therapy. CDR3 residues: CASSLVQSQETQYF. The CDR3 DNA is TGTGCCAGCAGCCTTGTCCAGAGTCAAGAGACCCAGTACTTC.